This TCR beta chain was profiled in a study of blood T cell repertoires in COVID-19. The age range of participants was about 18 to 90 years, with residence in some 25 US areas. Researchers sorted participants into cohorts using their self-reported clinical history. The CDR3 runs to 14 residues. Per germline, CDR1 SNHLY and CDR2 FYNNEI. V lost 6 bases and J lost 0, with 8 bases in between. Data came from immunoSEQ multiplex PCR; TCRdb stores just in-frame clones and leaves some out. The data show around 300,000 clones, with about 87% seen just once and around 3% held by the top ten. Sequencing was carried out using PBMCs or T cells enriched from blood (not recorded which). The rearrangement uses TRBV2 and TRBJ1-4; TRBD1 is a possible D gene (5 bases). This sequence originates from a woman aged 45-60 years who had recovered from COVID-19. DNA for the CDR3: TGTGCCAGCAGAGAGACAGCAACTAATGAAAAACTGTTTTTT. Residues: CASRETATNEKLFF.